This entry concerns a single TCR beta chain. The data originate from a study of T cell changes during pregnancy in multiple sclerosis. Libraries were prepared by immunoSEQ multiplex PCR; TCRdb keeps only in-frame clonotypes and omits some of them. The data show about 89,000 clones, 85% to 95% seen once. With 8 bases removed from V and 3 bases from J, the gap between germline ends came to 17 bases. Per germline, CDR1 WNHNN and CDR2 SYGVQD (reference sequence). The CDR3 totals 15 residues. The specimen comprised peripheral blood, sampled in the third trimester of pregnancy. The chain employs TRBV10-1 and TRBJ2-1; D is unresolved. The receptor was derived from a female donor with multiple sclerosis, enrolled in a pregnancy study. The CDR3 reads CASFVLLPIYNEQFF. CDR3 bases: TGCGCCAGCTTTGTCCTCCTACCTATCTACAATGAGCAGTTCTTC.